A selection of T cell receptor beta chains follows, all from one sample in a study of Tregs in tolerant kidney transplant recipients. Produced via immunoSEQ multiplex PCR; TCRdb's table is partial and in-frame only. The data contain about 240,000 clones, about 80% of them seen just once; the ten biggest clones take up less than 0.75%. The sample consisted of CD4+ T cells from blood. Every receptor here comes from a human donor in good health. The CDR3 runs from the conserved cysteine through the conserved F or W. The D gene is left open where the match is weak. Clone size, where shown, is once, few, many, or a class for clones that have expanded.

J: TRBJ2-3
D: -
V: TRBV6-5
size: few
DNA: TGTGCCAGCAGACAGGAAATCACAGATACGCAGTATTTT
CDR3: CASRQEITDTQYF

J: TRBJ1-4
D: TRBD1
V: TRBV5-1
size: -
DNA: TGCGCCAGCAGCTTGGGGACAGGGAATGAAAAACTGTTTTTT
CDR3: CASSLGTGNEKLFF

J: TRBJ1-1
D: -
V: TRBV5-1
size: -
DNA: TGCGCCAGCAGCTTGCTCGCAGCCGACCTTGAAGCTTTCTTT
CDR3: CASSLLAADLEAFF

J: TRBJ1-2
D: -
V: TRBV4-2
size: -
DNA: TGTGCCAGCAGCCAAGCTTGGATTTCAGTTGCCCAATATGGCTACACCTTC
CDR3: CASSQAWISVAQYGYTF

J: TRBJ1-1
D: -
V: TRBV29-1
size: -
DNA: TGCAGCGTCAGAGGAACAGGACGGTGGACTTTCTTT
CDR3: CSVRGTGRWTFF

J: TRBJ1-2
D: -
V: TRBV5-1
size: -
DNA: TGCGCCAGCAGCTACGGGGAACGCGGCTATGGCTACACCTTC
CDR3: CASSYGERGYGYTF

J: TRBJ1-2
D: -
V: TRBV6-1
size: -
DNA: TGTGCCGGCTTAGGTGGAAGTAATGGCTACACCTTC
CDR3: CAGLGGSNGYTF

J: TRBJ1-1
D: -
V: TRBV4-2
size: -
DNA: TGTGCCAGCAGCCAAGAGTGGAGAGGCACTGAAGCTTTCTTT
CDR3: CASSQEWRGTEAFF

J: TRBJ2-7
D: -
V: TRBV7-8
size: -
DNA: TGTGCCAGCAGCTTAGTGGAGGGGGCGGGCTACGAGCAGTACTTC
CDR3: CASSLVEGAGYEQYF

J: TRBJ2-5
D: TRBD1
V: TRBV6-5
size: -
DNA: TGTGCCAGCAGTTCTCGACAGGGGGCTGGTGAGACCCAGTACTTC
CDR3: CASSSRQGAGETQYF

J: TRBJ1-5
D: -
V: TRBV10-1
size: -
DNA: TGCGCCAGCAGTGAGTCCCCCGGTGGTCAGCCCCAGCATTTT
CDR3: CASSESPGGQPQHF

J: TRBJ2-7
D: -
V: TRBV29-1
size: -
DNA: TGCAGCGTTGAAGGGCAAGGGGCCCCGGGTCAGTACTTC
CDR3: CSVEGQGAPGQYF

J: TRBJ2-7
D: -
V: TRBV11-2
size: -
DNA: TGTGCCAGCAGCTCCGCCGCGGTCAGCTCCTACGAGCAGTACTTC
CDR3: CASSSAAVSSYEQYF

J: TRBJ2-1
D: -
V: TRBV7-2
size: -
DNA: TGTGCCAGCAGCTTAGCGCAGGCAGAAAGCCTCTACAATGAGCAGTTCTTC
CDR3: CASSLAQAESLYNEQFF

J: TRBJ2-2
D: TRBD1
V: TRBV6-6
size: -
DNA: TGTGCCAGCAGGAAAGGACAGGGGTGGACCGGGGAGCTGTTTTTT
CDR3: CASRKGQGWTGELFF

J: TRBJ2-1
D: TRBD2
V: TRBV13
size: -
DNA: TGTGCCAGCACCCTCGGCGGGAGGGGGTCCTACAATGAGCAGTTCTTC
CDR3: CASTLGGRGSYNEQFF

J: TRBJ1-2
D: -
V: TRBV11-2
size: -
DNA: TGTGCCAGCAGCTTAGGGGGAGACGGCTACACCTTC
CDR3: CASSLGGDGYTF

J: TRBJ1-6
D: -
V: TRBV19
size: -
DNA: TGTGCCAGTAGTCCCCTGGACAGATCACCCCTCCACTTT
CDR3: CASSPLDRSPLHF

J: TRBJ2-1
D: -
V: TRBV4-2
size: -
DNA: TGTGCCAGCAGCCTGGGGCCCAGGGGGGTTTGGGAATCCTACAATGAGCAGTTCTTC
CDR3: CASSLGPRGVWESYNEQFF

J: TRBJ2-5
D: -
V: TRBV4-1
size: -
DNA: TGCGCCAGCAGCCAAGGGGTGGCGTATGGGGTGGAAGAGACCCAGTACTTC
CDR3: CASSQGVAYGVEETQYF

J: TRBJ2-5
D: -
V: TRBV6-1
size: few
DNA: TGTGCCAGCAGTGAAGCGTTGGAGCTGGGGACCCAGTACTTC
CDR3: CASSEALELGTQYF

J: TRBJ1-3
D: TRBD1
V: TRBV4-1
size: -
DNA: TGCGCCAGCAGCCAAGATGGAAGGGGGCTGTCTGGAAACACCATATATTTT
CDR3: CASSQDGRGLSGNTIYF

J: TRBJ2-1
D: -
V: TRBV19
size: once
DNA: TGTGCCAGTAGTATCGGCAGAGCCTACAATGAGCAGTTCTTC
CDR3: CASSIGRAYNEQFF

J: TRBJ1-2
D: -
V: TRBV29-1
size: -
DNA: TGCAGCGTTGGTTTGGGGGGACTAGGTAGCTACACCTTC
CDR3: CSVGLGGLGSYTF

J: TRBJ1-3
D: TRBD1
V: TRBV30
size: -
DNA: TGTGCCTGGAGTGGGGGACAGGGGTCAGGAAACACCATATATTTT
CDR3: CAWSGGQGSGNTIYF

J: TRBJ2-5
D: TRBD2
V: TRBV7-8
size: once
DNA: TGTGCCAGCAGCTTGGCAGCGGGGGGCCAAGAGACCCAGTACTTC
CDR3: CASSLAAGGQETQYF

J: TRBJ1-1
D: -
V: TRBV14
size: -
DNA: TGTGCCAGCAGCCAGGTTGGGGGCACTGAAGCTTTCTTT
CDR3: CASSQVGGTEAFF

J: TRBJ2-7
D: -
V: TRBV5-4
size: -
DNA: TGTGCCAGCAGCTTCCGGGGGAACTCCTACGAGCAGTACTTC
CDR3: CASSFRGNSYEQYF

J: TRBJ2-7
D: TRBD1
V: TRBV7-9
size: -
DNA: TGTGCCAGCAGCGCCGGGACAGGGGCCCAGGGGCAGTACTTC
CDR3: CASSAGTGAQGQYF

J: TRBJ1-2
D: -
V: TRBV10-2
size: few
DNA: TGCGCCAGCAGTGGCGGCGGAAAAAACTATGGCTACACCTTC
CDR3: CASSGGGKNYGYTF

J: TRBJ1-4
D: -
V: TRBV29-1
size: -
DNA: TGCAGCGCACAGGGTGGTGATGAAAAACTGTTTTTT
CDR3: CSAQGGDEKLFF

J: TRBJ1-5
D: TRBD1
V: TRBV6-1
size: few
DNA: TGTGCCAGCCAGGACAGGGGGTTTAGCAATCAGCCCCAGCATTTT
CDR3: CASQDRGFSNQPQHF

J: TRBJ2-7
D: -
V: TRBV5-1
size: -
DNA: TGCGCCAGCAGCTCACAACCGAGCTCCTACGAGCAGTACTTC
CDR3: CASSSQPSSYEQYF

J: TRBJ1-1
D: -
V: TRBV6-1
size: -
DNA: TGTGCCAGCAGTCCGCGACAGTCCCCTGAAGCTTTCTTT
CDR3: CASSPRQSPEAFF

J: TRBJ1-4
D: -
V: TRBV18
size: once
DNA: TGTGCCAGCTCAGCCAGGGTTGCAACTAATGAAAAACTGTTTTTT
CDR3: CASSARVATNEKLFF

J: TRBJ2-3
D: -
V: TRBV5-6
size: -
DNA: TGTGCCAGCAGCTTGTCCCGGGTCCGGAGCACAGATACGCAGTATTTT
CDR3: CASSLSRVRSTDTQYF

J: TRBJ1-3
D: -
V: TRBV6-1
size: -
DNA: TGTGCCAGCAGTGAAGGTCGTCCGGGAGCGGCTGGAAACACCATATATTTT
CDR3: CASSEGRPGAAGNTIYF

J: TRBJ1-1
D: -
V: TRBV19
size: -
DNA: TGTGCCAGTAGTATAATCGGGCGGTCGGGAATCTTT
CDR3: CASSIIGRSGIF

J: TRBJ2-7
D: TRBD1
V: TRBV19
size: once
DNA: TGTGCCAGTACCCCCGGGACAGGGTCCTACGAGCAGTACTTC
CDR3: CASTPGTGSYEQYF

J: TRBJ2-7
D: TRBD1
V: TRBV11-3
size: few
DNA: TGTGCCAGCAGCCGACAGGGTGGGGACGAGCAGTACTTC
CDR3: CASSRQGGDEQYF

J: TRBJ2-2
D: TRBD2
V: TRBV4-2
size: once
DNA: TGTGCCAGCAGCCAAGACCGGCTAGCGGGCGCGAACACCGGGGAGCTGTTTTTT
CDR3: CASSQDRLAGANTGELFF

J: TRBJ2-7
D: -
V: TRBV9
size: -
DNA: TGTGCCAGCAGCCTCTGGGGGGAGGCGGGCTCCTACGAGCAGTACTTC
CDR3: CASSLWGEAGSYEQYF

J: TRBJ2-5
D: TRBD2
V: TRBV7-7
size: once
DNA: TGTGCCAGCAGCGCTAGCGGGAGGTTAGAGACCCAGTACTTC
CDR3: CASSASGRLETQYF

J: TRBJ2-7
D: -
V: TRBV20-1
size: -
DNA: TGCAGTGCTACTCAGATTTACGAGCAGTACTTC
CDR3: CSATQIYEQYF